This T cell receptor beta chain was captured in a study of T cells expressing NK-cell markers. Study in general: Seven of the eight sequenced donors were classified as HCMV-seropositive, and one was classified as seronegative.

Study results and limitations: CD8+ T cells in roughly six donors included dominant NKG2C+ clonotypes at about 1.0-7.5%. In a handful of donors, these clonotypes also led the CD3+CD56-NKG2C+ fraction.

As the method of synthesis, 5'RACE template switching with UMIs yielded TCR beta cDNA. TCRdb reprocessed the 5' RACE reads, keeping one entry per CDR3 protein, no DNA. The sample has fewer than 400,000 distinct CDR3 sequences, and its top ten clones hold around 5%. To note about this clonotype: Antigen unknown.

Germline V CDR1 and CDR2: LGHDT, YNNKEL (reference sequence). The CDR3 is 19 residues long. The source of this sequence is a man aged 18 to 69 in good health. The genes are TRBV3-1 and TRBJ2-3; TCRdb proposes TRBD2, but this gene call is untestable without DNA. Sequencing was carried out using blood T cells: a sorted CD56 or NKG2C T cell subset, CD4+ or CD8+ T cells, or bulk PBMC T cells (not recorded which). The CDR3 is CASSHGRGLAGARWDTQYF.